This entry describes one T cell receptor (beta chain). This sample stems from a study of shared clonotypes between healthy human individuals. Study overall: Per donor, three plates held CD4 naive cells, three held CD4 memory, two held CD8 naive and one held CD8 memory.

Negatively enriched CD4+ T cells were divided by CD45RA into naive and memory. The CDR3 is 14 amino acids. CDR1 is SEHNR and CDR2 is FQNEAQ in the germline V gene (reference sequence). V dropped 3 bases and J dropped 0 bases, with 9 bases sitting between them. Method: immunoSEQ multiplex PCR; TCRdb's copy keeps in-frame clones and lacks some. This table has 2 million to 2.5 million clones, approximately 95% appearing once. The chain employs TRBV7-9 and TRBJ2-7; D is ambiguous. Material for sequencing was naive CD4+ T cells sorted from blood. The subset denotes: CD45RA+ positively selected. The TCR sequence derives from a man between 18 and 29 years old in good health. The CDR3 DNA reads TGTGCCAGCAGCTTCAGCACCGACTCCTACGAGCAGTACTTC. Its translation: CASSFSTDSYEQYF.